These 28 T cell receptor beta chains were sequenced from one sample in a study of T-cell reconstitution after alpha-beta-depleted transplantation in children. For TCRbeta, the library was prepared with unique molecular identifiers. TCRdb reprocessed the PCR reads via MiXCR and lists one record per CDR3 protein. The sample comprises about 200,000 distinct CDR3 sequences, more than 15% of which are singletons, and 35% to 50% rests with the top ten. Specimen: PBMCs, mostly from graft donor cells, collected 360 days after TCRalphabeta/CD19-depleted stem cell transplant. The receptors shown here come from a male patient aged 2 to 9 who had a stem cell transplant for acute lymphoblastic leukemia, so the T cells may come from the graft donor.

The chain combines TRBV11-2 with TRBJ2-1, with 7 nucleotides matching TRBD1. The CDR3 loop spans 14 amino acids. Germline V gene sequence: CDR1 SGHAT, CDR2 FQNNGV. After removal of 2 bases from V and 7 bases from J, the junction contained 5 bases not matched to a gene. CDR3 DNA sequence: TGTGCCAGCAGCTTAAGGACAGGTCTAAATGAGCAGTTCTTC. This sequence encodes CASSLRTGLNEQFF.

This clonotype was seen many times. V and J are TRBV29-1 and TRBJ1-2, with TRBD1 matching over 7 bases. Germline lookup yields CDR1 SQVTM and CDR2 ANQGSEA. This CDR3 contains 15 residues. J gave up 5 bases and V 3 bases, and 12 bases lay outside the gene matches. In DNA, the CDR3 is TGCAGCGTTGATGACCGGGACAGCTCCCTTTATGGCTACACCTTC. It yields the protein CSVDDRDSSLYGYTF.

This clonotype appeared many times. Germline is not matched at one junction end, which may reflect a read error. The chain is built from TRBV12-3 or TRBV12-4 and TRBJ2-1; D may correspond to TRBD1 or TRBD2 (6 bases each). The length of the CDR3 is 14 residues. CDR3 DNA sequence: TGTGCCAGCAGCTTAGAGGGGGGCTACAATGAGCAGTTCTTC. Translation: CASSLEGGYNEQFF.

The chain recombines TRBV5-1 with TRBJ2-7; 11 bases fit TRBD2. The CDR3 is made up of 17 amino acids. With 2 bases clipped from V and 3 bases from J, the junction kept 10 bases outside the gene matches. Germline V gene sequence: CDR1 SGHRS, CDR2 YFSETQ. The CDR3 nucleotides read TGCGCCAGCAGCTTCGGACTAGCGGGCCCACAAAACTACGAGCAGTACTTC. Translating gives CASSFGLAGPQNYEQYF. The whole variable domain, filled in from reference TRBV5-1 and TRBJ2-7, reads KAGVTQTPRYLIKTRGQQVTLSCSPISGHRSVSWYQQTPGQGLQFLFEYFSETQRNKGNFPGRFSGRQFSNSRSEMNVSTLELGDSALYLCASSFGLAGPQNYEQYFGPGTRLTVT.

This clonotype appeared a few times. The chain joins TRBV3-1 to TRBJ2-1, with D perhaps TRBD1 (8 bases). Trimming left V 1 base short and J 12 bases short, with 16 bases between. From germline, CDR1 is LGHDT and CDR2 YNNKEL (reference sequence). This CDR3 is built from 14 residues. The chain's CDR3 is CASSQAQGGTGQFF. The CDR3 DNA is TGTGCCAGCAGCCAAGCGCAGGGGGGGACAGGGCAGTTCTTC.

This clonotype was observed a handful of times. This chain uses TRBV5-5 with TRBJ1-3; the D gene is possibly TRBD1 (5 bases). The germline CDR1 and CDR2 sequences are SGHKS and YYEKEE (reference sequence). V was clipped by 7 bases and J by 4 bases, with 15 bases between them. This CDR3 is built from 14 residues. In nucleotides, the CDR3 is TGTGCCAGCTTTACCGGGACCCGAGGAAACACCATATATTTT. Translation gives CASFTGTRGNTIYF.

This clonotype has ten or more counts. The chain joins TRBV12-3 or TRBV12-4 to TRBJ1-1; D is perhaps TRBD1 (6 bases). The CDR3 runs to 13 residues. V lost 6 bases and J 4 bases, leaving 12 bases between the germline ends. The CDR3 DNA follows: TGTGCCAGCAGCTATACAGGGCGCACTGAAGCTTTCTTT. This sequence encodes CASSYTGRTEAFF.

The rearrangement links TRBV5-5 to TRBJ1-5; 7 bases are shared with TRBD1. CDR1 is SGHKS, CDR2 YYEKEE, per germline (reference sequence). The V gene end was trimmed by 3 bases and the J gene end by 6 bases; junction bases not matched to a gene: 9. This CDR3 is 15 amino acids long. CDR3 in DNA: TGTGCCAGCAGCTACACAGGGGAACGGGGTCAGCCCCAGCATTTT. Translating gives CASSYTGERGQPQHF. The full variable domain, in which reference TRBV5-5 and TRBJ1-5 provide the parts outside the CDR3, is DAGVTQSPTHLIKTRGQQVTLRCSPISGHKSVSWYQQVLGQGPQFIFQYYEKEERGRGNFPDRFSARQFPNYSSELNVNALLLGDSALYLCASSYTGERGQPQHFGDGTRLSIL.

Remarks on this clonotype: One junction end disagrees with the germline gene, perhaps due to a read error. This CDR3 reads CASGRGRTDTQYF. The DNA of the CDR3 is TGTGCCAGCGGGAGGGGGCGCACGGATACGCAGTATTTT. The chain uses TRBV12-3 or TRBV12-4 and TRBJ2-3; D could derive from TRBD1 or TRBD2 (7 bases each). This CDR3 region has 13 residues.

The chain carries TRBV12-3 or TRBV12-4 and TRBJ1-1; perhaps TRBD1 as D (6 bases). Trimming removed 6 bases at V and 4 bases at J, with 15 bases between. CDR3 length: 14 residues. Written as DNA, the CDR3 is TGTGCCAGCAGCCAAGGGGGGAGTAGCACTGAAGCTTTCTTT. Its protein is CASSQGGSSTEAFF.

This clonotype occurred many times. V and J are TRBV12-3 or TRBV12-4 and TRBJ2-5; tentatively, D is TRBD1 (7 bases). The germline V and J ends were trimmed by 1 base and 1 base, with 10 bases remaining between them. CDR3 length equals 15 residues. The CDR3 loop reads CASSLVQGGQETQYF. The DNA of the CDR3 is TGTGCCAGCAGTTTAGTCCAGGGGGGCCAAGAGACCCAGTACTTC.

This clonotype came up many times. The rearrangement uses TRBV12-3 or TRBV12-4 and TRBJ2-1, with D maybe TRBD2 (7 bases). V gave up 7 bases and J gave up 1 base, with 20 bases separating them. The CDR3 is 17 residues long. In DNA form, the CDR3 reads TGTGCCAGCACCCCCGGGGGGCCAATTCAATCCTACAATGAGCAGTTCTTC. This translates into CASTPGGPIQSYNEQFF.

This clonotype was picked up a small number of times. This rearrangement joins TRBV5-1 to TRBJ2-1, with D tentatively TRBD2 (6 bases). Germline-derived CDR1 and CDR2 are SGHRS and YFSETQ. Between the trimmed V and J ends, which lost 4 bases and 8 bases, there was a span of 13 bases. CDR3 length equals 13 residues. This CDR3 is CASSERLEYEQFF. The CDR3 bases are TGCGCCAGCAGCGAGAGACTAGAGTATGAGCAGTTCTTC.

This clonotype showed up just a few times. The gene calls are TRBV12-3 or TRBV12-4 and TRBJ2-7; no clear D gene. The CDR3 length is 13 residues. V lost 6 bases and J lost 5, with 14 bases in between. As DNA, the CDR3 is TGTGCCAGCAGCAATGAAGGGTTAGACGAGCAGTACTTC. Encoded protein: CASSNEGLDEQYF.

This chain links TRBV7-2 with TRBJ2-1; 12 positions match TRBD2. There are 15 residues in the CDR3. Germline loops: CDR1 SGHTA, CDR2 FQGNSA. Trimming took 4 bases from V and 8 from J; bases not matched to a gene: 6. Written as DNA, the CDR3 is TGTGCCAGCAGCTCCCTAGCGGGAGGGCCACATGAGCAGTTCTTC. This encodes CASSSLAGGPHEQFF.

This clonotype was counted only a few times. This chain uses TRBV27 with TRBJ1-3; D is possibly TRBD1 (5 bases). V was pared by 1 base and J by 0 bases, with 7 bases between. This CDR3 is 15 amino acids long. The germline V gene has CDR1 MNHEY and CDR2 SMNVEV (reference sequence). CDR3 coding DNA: TGTGCCAGCAGTTTATTAGGGGACTCTGGAAACACCATATATTTT. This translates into CASSLLGDSGNTIYF.

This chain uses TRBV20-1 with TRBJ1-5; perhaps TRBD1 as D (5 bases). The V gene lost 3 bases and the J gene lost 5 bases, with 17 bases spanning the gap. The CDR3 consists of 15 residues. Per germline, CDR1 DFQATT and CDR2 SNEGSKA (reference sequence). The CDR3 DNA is TGCAGTGCTAGCCCTTTTGGGGGTAGGGATCAGCCCCAGCATTTT. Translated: CSASPFGGRDQPQHF.

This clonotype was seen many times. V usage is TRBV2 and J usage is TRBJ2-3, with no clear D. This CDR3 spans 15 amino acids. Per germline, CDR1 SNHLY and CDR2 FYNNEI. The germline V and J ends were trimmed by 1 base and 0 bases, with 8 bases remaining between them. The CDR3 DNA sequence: TGTGCCAGCAGTGAAGAGGCCAGGAGCACAGATACGCAGTATTTT. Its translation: CASSEEARSTDTQYF.

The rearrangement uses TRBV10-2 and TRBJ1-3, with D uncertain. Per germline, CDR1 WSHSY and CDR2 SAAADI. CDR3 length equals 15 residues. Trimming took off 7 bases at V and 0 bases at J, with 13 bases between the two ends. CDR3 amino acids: CASIRAGGSGNTIYF. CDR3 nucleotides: TGCGCCAGCATACGGGCAGGAGGCTCTGGAAACACCATATATTTT.

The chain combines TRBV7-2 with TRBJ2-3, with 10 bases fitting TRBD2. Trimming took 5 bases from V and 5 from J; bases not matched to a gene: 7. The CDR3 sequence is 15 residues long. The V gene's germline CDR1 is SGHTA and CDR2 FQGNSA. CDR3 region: CASSLLAGLGDTQYF. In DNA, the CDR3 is TGTGCCAGCAGCCTACTAGCGGGGCTGGGAGATACGCAGTATTTT.

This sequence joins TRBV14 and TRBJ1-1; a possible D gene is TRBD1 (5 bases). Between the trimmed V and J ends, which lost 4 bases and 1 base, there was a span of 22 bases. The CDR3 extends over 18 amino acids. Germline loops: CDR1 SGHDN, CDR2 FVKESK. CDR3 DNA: TGTGCCAGCAGCCGGATGGGGCCGGCAGGCGGGACGAACACTGAAGCTTTCTTT. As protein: CASSRMGPAGGTNTEAFF.

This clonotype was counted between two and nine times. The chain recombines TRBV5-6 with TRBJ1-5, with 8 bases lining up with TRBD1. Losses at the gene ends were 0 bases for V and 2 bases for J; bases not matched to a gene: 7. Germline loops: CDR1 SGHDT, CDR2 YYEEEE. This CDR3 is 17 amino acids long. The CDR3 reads CASSLDGQGLGNQPQHF. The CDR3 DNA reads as TGTGCCAGCAGCTTGGATGGACAGGGACTGGGCAATCAGCCCCAGCATTTT.

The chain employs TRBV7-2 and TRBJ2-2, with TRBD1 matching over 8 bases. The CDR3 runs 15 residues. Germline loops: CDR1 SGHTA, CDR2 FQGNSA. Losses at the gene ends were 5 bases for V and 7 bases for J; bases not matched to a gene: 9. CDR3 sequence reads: CASSPTQGAGGELFF. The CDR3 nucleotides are TGTGCCAGCAGCCCGACCCAGGGGGCGGGCGGGGAGCTGTTTTTT.

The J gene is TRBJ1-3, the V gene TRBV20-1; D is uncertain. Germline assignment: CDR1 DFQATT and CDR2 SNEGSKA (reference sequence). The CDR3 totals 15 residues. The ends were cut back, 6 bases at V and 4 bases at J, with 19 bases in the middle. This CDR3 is CSARPGGILGNTIYF. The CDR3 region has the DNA TGCAGTGCCCGACCTGGCGGCATACTCGGAAACACCATATATTTT.

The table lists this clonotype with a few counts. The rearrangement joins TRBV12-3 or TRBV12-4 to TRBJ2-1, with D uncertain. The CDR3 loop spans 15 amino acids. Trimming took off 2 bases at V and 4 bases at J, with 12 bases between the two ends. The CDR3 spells CASSLYSEWYNEQFF. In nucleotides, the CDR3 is TGTGCCAGCAGTTTATACAGCGAGTGGTACAATGAGCAGTTCTTC.

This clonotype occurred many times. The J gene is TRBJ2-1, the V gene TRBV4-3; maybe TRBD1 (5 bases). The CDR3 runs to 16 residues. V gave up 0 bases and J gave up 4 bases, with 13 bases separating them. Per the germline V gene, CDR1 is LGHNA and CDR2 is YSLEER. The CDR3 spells CASSQEGQESYNEQFF. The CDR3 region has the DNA TGCGCCAGCAGCCAAGAGGGGCAGGAATCTTACAATGAGCAGTTCTTC.

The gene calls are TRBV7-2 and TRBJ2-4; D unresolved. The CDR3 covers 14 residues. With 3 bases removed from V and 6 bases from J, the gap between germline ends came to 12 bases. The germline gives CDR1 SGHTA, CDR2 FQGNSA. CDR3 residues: CASSFLTPPNIQYF. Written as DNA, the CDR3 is TGTGCCAGCAGCTTCCTGACTCCCCCAAACATTCAGTACTTC. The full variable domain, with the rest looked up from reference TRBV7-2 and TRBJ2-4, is GAGVSQSPSNKVTEKGKDVELRCDPISGHTALYWYRQSLGQGLEFLIYFQGNSAPDKSGLPSDRFSAERTGGSVSTLTIQRTQQEDSAVYLCASSFLTPPNIQYFGAGTRLSVL.

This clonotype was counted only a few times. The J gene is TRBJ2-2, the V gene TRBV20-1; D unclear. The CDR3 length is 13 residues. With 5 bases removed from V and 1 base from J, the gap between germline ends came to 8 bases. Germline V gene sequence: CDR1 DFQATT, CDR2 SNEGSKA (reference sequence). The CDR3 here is CSAYGLNTGELFF. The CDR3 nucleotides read TGCAGTGCTTACGGGCTGAACACCGGGGAGCTGTTTTTT.